This T cell receptor (beta chain) was recovered during a study of blood T cell repertoires in COVID-19. Across the whole study: Whether acute or convalescent, the COVID-19 samples came from the United States, Italy and Spain. T cells, B-cell-depleted T cells, or PBMCs supplied cDNA or gDNA.

Original methodology: Scientists estimated how many nucleated cells there were by amplifying reference gene primers. This table comes from immunoSEQ multiplex PCR, and its TCRdb copy is limited to in-frame clones, with some not included. V and J calls and clone size are copied from that table; D and trimming were computed from the DNA. The sample yields 430,000 or so clones, roughly 90% seen once. Participants reported their clinical history, and cohort assignment relied on those reports. Trimming at V came to 4 bases and at J to 4 bases, leaving 3 bases not matched to a gene. There are 15 residues in the CDR3. Germline V CDR1 and CDR2: MNHEY, SVGAGI.

The chain employs TRBV6-5 and TRBJ2-1; 11 nucleotides align to TRBD2. The sample taken for sequencing was PBMCs or T cells enriched from blood (not recorded which). This TCR came from a woman in her thirties or forties who had recovered from COVID-19. For the CDR3, the DNA is TGTGCCAGCAGTTGGGGACTAGCGGATTACAATGAGCAGTTCTTC. This sequence encodes CASSWGLADYNEQFF.